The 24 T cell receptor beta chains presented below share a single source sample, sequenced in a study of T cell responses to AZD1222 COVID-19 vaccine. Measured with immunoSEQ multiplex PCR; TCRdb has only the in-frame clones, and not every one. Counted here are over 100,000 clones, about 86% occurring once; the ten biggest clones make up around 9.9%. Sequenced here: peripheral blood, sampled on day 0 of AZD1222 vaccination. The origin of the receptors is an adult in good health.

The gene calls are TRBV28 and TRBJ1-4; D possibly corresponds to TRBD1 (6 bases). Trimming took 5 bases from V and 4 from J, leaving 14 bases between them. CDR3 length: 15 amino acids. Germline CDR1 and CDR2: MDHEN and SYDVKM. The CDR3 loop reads CASSPPGQFNEKLFF. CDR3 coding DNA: TGTGCCAGCAGTCCACCCGGACAGTTTAATGAAAAACTGTTTTTT.

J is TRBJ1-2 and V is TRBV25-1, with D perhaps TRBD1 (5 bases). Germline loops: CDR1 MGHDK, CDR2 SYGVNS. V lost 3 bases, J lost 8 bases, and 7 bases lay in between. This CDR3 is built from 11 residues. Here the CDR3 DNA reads TGTGCCAGCAGTGACTGGGGCGGCTACACCTTC. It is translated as CASSDWGGYTF.

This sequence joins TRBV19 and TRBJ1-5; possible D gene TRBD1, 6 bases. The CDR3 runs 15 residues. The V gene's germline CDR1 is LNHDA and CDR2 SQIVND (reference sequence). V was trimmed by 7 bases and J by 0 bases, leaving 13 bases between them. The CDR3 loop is CASNSGGYSNQPQHF. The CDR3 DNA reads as TGTGCCAGTAACTCGGGGGGCTATAGCAATCAGCCCCAGCATTTT.

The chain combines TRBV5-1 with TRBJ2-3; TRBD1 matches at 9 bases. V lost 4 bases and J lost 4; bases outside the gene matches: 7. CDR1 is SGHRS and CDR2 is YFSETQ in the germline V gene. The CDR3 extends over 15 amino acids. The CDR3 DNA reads TGCGCCAGCAGCGCCGGGGACAGGGATCCAGATACGCAGTATTTT. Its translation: CASSAGDRDPDTQYF.

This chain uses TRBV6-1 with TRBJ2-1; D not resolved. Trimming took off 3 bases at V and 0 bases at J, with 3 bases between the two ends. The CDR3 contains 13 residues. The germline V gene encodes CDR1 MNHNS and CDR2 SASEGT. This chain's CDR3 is CASSDPSYNEQFF. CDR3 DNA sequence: TGTGCCAGCAGTGACCCCTCCTACAATGAGCAGTTCTTC.

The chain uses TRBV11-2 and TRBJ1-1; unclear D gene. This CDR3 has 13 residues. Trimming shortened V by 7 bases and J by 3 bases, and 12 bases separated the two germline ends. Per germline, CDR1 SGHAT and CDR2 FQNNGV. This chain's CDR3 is CASTRNTYTEAFF. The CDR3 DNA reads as TGTGCCAGCACCCGGAACACATACACTGAAGCTTTCTTT.

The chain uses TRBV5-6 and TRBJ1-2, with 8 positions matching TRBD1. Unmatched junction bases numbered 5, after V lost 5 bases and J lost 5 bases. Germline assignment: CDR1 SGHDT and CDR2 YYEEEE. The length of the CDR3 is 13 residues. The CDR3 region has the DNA TGTGCCAGCAGTTACCGGACAGGGTATGGCTACACCTTC. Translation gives CASSYRTGYGYTF.

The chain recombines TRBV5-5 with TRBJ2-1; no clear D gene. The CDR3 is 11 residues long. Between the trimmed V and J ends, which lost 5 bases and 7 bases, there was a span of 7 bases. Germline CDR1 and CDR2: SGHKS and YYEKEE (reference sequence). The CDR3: CASRFSNEQFF. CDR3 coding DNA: TGTGCCAGCAGGTTTAGTAATGAGCAGTTCTTC.

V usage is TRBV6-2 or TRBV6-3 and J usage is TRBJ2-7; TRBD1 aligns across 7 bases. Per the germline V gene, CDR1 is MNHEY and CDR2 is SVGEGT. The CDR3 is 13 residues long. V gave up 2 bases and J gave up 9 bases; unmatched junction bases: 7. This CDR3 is CASSYRDRSTQYF. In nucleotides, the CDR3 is TGTGCCAGCAGTTACCGGGACAGATCAACGCAGTACTTC.

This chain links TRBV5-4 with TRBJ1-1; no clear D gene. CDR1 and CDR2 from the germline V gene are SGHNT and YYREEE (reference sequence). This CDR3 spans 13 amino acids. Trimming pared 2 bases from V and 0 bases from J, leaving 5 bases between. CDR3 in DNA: TGTGCCAGCAGCTTTGACCTGAACACTGAAGCTTTCTTT. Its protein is CASSFDLNTEAFF.

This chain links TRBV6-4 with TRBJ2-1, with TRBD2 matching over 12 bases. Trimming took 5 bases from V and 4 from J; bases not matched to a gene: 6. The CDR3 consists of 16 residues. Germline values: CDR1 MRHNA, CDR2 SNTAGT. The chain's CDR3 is CASSKRTSGEYNEQFF. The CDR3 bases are TGTGCCAGCAGTAAACGGACTAGCGGGGAGTACAATGAGCAGTTCTTC.

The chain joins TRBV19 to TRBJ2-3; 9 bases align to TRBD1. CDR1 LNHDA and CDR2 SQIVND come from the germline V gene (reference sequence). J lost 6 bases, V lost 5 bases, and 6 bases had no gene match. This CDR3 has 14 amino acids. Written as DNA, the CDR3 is TGTGCCAGTAGTGTGGGACAGGGAGTGGATACGCAGTATTTT. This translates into CASSVGQGVDTQYF.

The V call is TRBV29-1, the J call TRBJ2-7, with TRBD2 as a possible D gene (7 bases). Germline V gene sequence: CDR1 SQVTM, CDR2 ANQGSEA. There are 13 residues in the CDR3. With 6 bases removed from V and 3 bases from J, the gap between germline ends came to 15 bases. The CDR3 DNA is TGCAGCGTAAGGGGGGGGGAGAACTACGAGCAGTACTTC. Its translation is CSVRGGENYEQYF.

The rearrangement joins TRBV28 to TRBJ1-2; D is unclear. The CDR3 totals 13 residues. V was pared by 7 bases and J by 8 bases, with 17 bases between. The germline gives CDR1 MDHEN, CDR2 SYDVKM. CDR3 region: CASTPPSGEGYTF. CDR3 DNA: TGTGCCAGCACCCCCCCGAGCGGGGAGGGCTACACCTTC.

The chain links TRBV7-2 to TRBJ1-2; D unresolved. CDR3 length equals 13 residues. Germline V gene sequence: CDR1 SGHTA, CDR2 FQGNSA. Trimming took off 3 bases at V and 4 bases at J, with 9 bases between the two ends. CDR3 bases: TGTGCCAGCAGCTTGGACGGTCGCTATGGCTACACCTTC. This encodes CASSLDGRYGYTF.

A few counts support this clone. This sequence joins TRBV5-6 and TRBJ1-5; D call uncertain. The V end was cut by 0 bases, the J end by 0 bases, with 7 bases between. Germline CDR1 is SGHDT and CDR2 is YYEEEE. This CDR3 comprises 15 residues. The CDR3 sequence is CASSLGSFSNQPQHF. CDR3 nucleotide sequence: TGTGCCAGCAGCTTGGGTAGCTTTAGCAATCAGCCCCAGCATTTT. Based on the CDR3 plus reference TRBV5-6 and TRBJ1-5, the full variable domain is DAGVTQSPTHLIKTRGQQVTLRCSPKSGHDTVSWYQQALGQGPQFIFQYYEEEERQRGNFPDRFSGHQFPNYSSELNVNALLLGDSALYLCASSLGSFSNQPQHFGDGTRLSIL.

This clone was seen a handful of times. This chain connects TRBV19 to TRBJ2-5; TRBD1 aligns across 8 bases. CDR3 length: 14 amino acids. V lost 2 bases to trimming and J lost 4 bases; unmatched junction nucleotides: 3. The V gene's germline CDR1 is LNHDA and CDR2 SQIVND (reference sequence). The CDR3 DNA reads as TGTGCCAGTAGTATAATGGGGACAGGAGAGACCCAGTACTTC. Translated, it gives CASSIMGTGETQYF.

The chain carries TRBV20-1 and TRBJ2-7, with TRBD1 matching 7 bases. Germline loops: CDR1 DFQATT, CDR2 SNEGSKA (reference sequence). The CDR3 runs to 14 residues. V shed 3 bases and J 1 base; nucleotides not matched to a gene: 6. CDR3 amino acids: CSASSTGLSYEQYF. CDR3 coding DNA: TGCAGTGCTAGTTCGACAGGGTTATCCTACGAGCAGTACTTC.

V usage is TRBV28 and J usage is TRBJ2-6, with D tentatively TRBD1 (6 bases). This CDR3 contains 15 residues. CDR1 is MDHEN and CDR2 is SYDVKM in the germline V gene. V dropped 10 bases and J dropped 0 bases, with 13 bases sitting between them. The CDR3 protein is CATRTDTSGANVLTF. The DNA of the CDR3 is TGTGCCACCCGGACAGATACCTCTGGGGCCAACGTCCTGACTTTC.

CDR3 sequence reads: CASSSPERTGGPEQYF. Here the CDR3 DNA reads TGTGCCAGCAGCTCCCCCGAGAGGACAGGGGGCCCCGAGCAGTACTTC. The V gene is TRBV7-9, the J gene TRBJ2-7; 11 bases are a match to TRBD1. The CDR3 totals 16 residues. The germline CDR1 and CDR2 sequences are SEHNR and FQNEAQ (reference sequence). V lost 4 bases and J lost 6; bases outside the gene matches: 11.

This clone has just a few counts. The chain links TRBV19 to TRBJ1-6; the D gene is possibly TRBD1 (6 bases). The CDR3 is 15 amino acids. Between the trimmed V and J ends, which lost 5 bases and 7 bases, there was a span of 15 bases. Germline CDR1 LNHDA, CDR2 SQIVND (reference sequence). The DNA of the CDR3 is TGTGCCAGTAGTCCCCAGCGACAGGCCAATTCACCCCTCCACTTT. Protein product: CASSPQRQANSPLHF.

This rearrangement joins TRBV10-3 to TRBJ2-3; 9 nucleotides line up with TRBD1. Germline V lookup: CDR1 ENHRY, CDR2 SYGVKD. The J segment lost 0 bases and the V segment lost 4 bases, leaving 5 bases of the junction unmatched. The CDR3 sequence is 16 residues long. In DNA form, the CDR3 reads TGTGCCATCAGTGGGGGGACAGGGCCTAGCACAGATACGCAGTATTTT. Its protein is CAISGGTGPSTDTQYF.

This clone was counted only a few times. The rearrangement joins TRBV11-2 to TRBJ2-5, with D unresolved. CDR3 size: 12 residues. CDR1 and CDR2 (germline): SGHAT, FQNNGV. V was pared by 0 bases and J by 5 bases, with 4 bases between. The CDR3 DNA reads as TGTGCCAGCAGCTTAGACCGGGAGACCCAGTACTTC. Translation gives CASSLDRETQYF.

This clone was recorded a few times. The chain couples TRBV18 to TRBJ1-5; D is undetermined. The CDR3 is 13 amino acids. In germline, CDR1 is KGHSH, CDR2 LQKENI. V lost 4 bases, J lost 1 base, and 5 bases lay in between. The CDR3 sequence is CASSLGSNQPQHF. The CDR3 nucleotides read TGTGCCAGCTCACTCGGCAGCAATCAGCCCCAGCATTTT. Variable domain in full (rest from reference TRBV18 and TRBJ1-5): NAGVMQNPRHLVRRRGQEARLRCSPMKGHSHVYWYRQLPEEGLKFMVYLQKENIIDESGMPKERFSAEFPKEGPSILRIQQVVRGDSAAYFCASSLGSNQPQHFGDGTRLSIL.